The 27 T cell receptor beta chains below come from one sample, sequenced in a study of vaccination and CD4 T cells after COVID-19. Which antigens these TCRs recognize remains unknown. Sequence data for DNA of cultured CD4+ T cells were generated by the Oncomine TCR Beta short-read assay. TCRdb reprocessed the PCR reads via MiXCR and lists one record per CDR3 protein. This table has thousands of distinct CDR3 sequences, 24% appearing once. Stated treatment: roughly 11-day PBMC culture with coronavirus spike peptide pools or control peptides (ViraFEST assay). The material was CD4+ T cells from blood, cultured in vitro, obtained after SARS-CoV-2 vaccination. All receptors derive from a human donor who had recovered from COVID-19.

V is TRBV7-9 and J is TRBJ2-5; 9 nucleotides line up with TRBD2. V trimming: 2 bases; J trimming: 2 bases; junction bases outside the gene matches: 6. Germline CDR1 reads SEHNR; CDR2 reads FQNEAQ (reference sequence). The CDR3 has 16 amino acids. The CDR3 loop is CASSLLRGGKQETQYF. The CDR3 bases are TGTGCCAGCAGCTTATTGCGGGGGGGCAAACAAGAGACCCAGTACTTC.

V gene TRBV5-5 combines with J gene TRBJ1-5; D remains ambiguous. Between the trimmed V and J ends, which lost 5 bases and 0 bases, there was a span of 12 bases. This CDR3 region has 15 residues. From germline, CDR1 is SGHKS and CDR2 YYEKEE (reference sequence). Here the CDR3 reads CASRDGLYSNQPQHF. The CDR3 region has the DNA TGTGCCAGCAGGGACGGACTCTATAGCAATCAGCCCCAGCATTTT.

The chain recombines TRBV10-1 with TRBJ1-2; D gene uncertain. Germline CDR1 is WNHNN and CDR2 is SYGVQD (reference sequence). The CDR3 runs 11 residues. The V gene lost 3 bases and the J gene lost 8 bases, with 7 bases spanning the gap. CDR3 protein: CASSESYGYTF. CDR3 DNA: TGCGCCAGCAGTGAATCCTACGGCTACACCTTC.

The gene calls are TRBV5-1 and TRBJ1-2; D might be TRBD1 (6 bases). The CDR3 is 16 residues long. Germline loops: CDR1 SGHRS, CDR2 YFSETQ. V dropped 4 bases and J dropped 2 bases, with 18 bases sitting between them. CDR3 coding DNA: TGCGCCAGCAGCCCTAACCCGGGACAAGTAAACTATGGCTACACCTTC. Its protein product is CASSPNPGQVNYGYTF.

The chain recombines TRBV7-8 with TRBJ2-2, with TRBD2 as a possible D gene (6 bases). The CDR3 is 11 residues long. The V end lost 10 bases, the J end lost 4 bases, and 7 bases lay between the germline ends. Germline V gene sequence: CDR1 SGHVS, CDR2 FQNEAQ. The DNA of the CDR3 is TGTGCCAACGGGGGCACCGGGGAGCTGTTTTTT. Amino acid sequence: CANGGTGELFF.

This clonotype was counted only a few times. The rearrangement uses TRBV7-8 and TRBJ1-2; D is perhaps TRBD1 (6 bases). V lost 5 bases and J 1 base, leaving 11 bases between the germline ends. There are 14 residues in the CDR3. The germline gives CDR1 SGHVS, CDR2 FQNEAQ. The CDR3 protein is CASSADSINYGYTF. The CDR3 DNA reads TGTGCCAGCAGCGCGGACAGTATTAACTATGGCTACACCTTC.

By share, this clonotype ranks as medium-sized. J is TRBJ1-2 and V is TRBV24-1, with D hard to call. The CDR3 is 14 amino acids. CDR1 KGHDR and CDR2 SFDVKD come from the germline V gene. With 1 base removed from V and 0 bases from J, the gap between germline ends came to 5 bases. The CDR3 loop reads CATSDFRTNYGYTF. CDR3 sequence (DNA): TGTGCCACCAGTGATTTCAGGACTAACTATGGCTACACCTTC.

This clonotype appeared once. This chain joins TRBV14 and TRBJ2-7; D is unclear. Trimming shortened V by 3 bases and J by 6 bases, and 9 bases separated the two germline ends. This CDR3 spans 12 amino acids. Germline loops: CDR1 SGHDN, CDR2 FVKESK. CDR3 amino acids: CASSQFLFEQYF. The CDR3 DNA sequence: TGTGCCAGCAGCCAGTTTCTTTTCGAGCAGTACTTC.

This sequence joins TRBV20-1 and TRBJ1-6, with D maybe TRBD1 (6 bases). This CDR3 is 17 amino acids long. Germline loops: CDR1 DFQATT, CDR2 SNEGSKA (reference sequence). The V and J ends lost 6 bases and 0 bases respectively, with 18 bases between them. Here the CDR3 reads CSADGAQGSSYNSPLHF. The DNA for the CDR3 is TGCAGTGCGGACGGGGCGCAGGGGAGCTCCTATAATTCACCCCTCCACTTT.

This clonotype has just a few counts. The rearrangement joins TRBV4-3 to TRBJ2-7; D possibly matches TRBD1 or TRBD2 (7 bases each). CDR3 length: 16 residues. The germline gives CDR1 LGHNA, CDR2 YSLEER. V was pared by 0 bases and J by 5 bases, with 17 bases between. Written as DNA, the CDR3 is TGCGCCAGCAGCCAAGAGGTGGGAGGGGGCATTAACGAGCAGTACTTC. Protein: CASSQEVGGGINEQYF.

This clonotype came up once. The chain is built from TRBV6-4 and TRBJ1-1; D is possibly TRBD1 (6 bases). The length of the CDR3 is 15 residues. In germline, CDR1 is MRHNA, CDR2 SNTAGT. CDR3 residues: CPLEIGGHGGTEAFF. In nucleotides, the CDR3 is TGTCCCCTTGAAATAGGGGGGCACGGAGGAACTGAAGCTTTCTTT.

This clonotype has a handful of counts. V is TRBV19 and J is TRBJ2-6, with TRBD2 identical over 10 bases. J gave up 4 bases and V 8 bases, and 5 bases lay outside the gene matches. The germline gives CDR1 LNHDA, CDR2 SQIVND (reference sequence). The CDR3 spans 15 residues. The CDR3 protein is CASELAGAGANVLTF. In DNA, the CDR3 is TGTGCCAGTGAGCTAGCGGGGGCCGGGGCCAACGTCCTGACTTTC.

The chain links TRBV7-2 to TRBJ2-3, with 10 bases fitting TRBD2. The length of the CDR3 is 15 residues. Trimming took 2 bases from V and 5 from J; bases not matched to a gene: 4. Germline lookup yields CDR1 SGHTA and CDR2 FQGNSA. The CDR3, as DNA: TGTGCCAGCAGCTTAAGCCCTAGCGGGAGAGATACGCAGTATTTT. It codes for CASSLSPSGRDTQYF.

This clonotype qualifies as medium-sized (0.01 to 0.1%). The gene calls are TRBV20-1 and TRBJ2-7, with 7 bases aligning to TRBD1. This CDR3 is built from 13 residues. V was clipped by 5 bases and J by 2 bases; unmatched bases: 6. Germline V gene data show CDR1 as DFQATT and CDR2 as SNEGSKA (reference sequence). The CDR3 protein is CSAVDREPYEQYF. CDR3 bases: TGCAGTGCTGTCGACAGGGAACCCTACGAGCAGTACTTC.

This rearrangement joins TRBV12-3 or TRBV12-4 to TRBJ1-2; D perhaps matches TRBD1 (5 bases). This CDR3 is built from 14 residues. The V end lost 6 bases, the J end lost 0 bases, and 11 bases lay between the germline ends. In DNA form, the CDR3 reads TGTGCCAGCAGGCGGGACGACTCTAACTATGGCTACACCTTC. Translated, it gives CASRRDDSNYGYTF.

In its sample, this clonotype was seen a few times. V gene TRBV10-1 combines with J gene TRBJ2-7; D possibly corresponds to TRBD1 (6 bases). The CDR3 runs to 13 residues. V lost 8 bases to trimming and J lost 3 bases, with 14 bases between them. CDR1 WNHNN and CDR2 SYGVQD come from the germline V gene (reference sequence). CDR3 nucleotide sequence: TGCGCCAGCCAACAGGGAGAGGGCTACGAGCAGTACTTC. Its protein product is CASQQGEGYEQYF.

The chain has TRBV5-4 and TRBJ1-2, with 9 bases lining up with TRBD1. V was pared by 4 bases and J by 4 bases, with 5 bases of the junction left unmatched. Germline V gene lookup returns CDR1 SGHNT and CDR2 YYREEE (reference sequence). The CDR3 contains 14 residues. The CDR3 sequence: CASSPGQGRYGYTF. CDR3 nucleotides: TGTGCCAGCAGCCCGGGACAGGGACGCTATGGCTACACCTTC.

This clonotype has just a few counts. The V call is TRBV6-1, the J call TRBJ1-2, with TRBD1 as a possible D gene (5 bases). The CDR3 is 17 amino acids. Trimming removed 3 bases at V and 7 bases at J, with 24 bases between. In germline, CDR1 is MNHNS, CDR2 SASEGT. DNA of the CDR3: TGTGCCAGCAGTGACCCCTCCACCGGGGGATGGGGCCTTGGCTACACCTTC. Translation: CASSDPSTGGWGLGYTF.

Concerning this clonotype: This clone may be a read error of a much larger clone one base away. V gene TRBV7-9 combines with J gene TRBJ2-5; 9 nucleotides match TRBD2. With V trimmed by 4 bases and J by 4 bases, 16 bases remained unmatched. The CDR3 contains 18 residues. CDR1 and CDR2 (germline): SEHNR, FQNEAQ (reference sequence). In nucleotides, the CDR3 is TGTGCCAGCAGCTCCCTGTTTGATGGGGCGGGGGGGCGAGAGACCCAGTACTTC. It yields the protein CASSSLFDGAGGRETQYF.

The chain recombines TRBV12-2 with TRBJ1-2; TRBD1, the D gene given by the table, was not confirmed from the DNA. TRBV12-2 is labeled a pseudogene. The CDR3 covers 16 residues. The CDR3 DNA reads as TGTGCAAGTCGCCCCCGGTGGTTGGCAGAGATTCATGGCTACACCTTC. This gives the protein CASRPRWLAEIHGYTF.

V and J are TRBV5-1 and TRBJ2-5; TRBD2 agrees at 16 bases. The CDR3 loop spans 17 amino acids. Per germline, CDR1 SGHRS and CDR2 YFSETQ. Trimming at V came to 4 bases and at J to 4 bases, leaving 7 bases not matched to a gene. For the CDR3, the DNA is TGCGCCAGCAGCACCGTTGGGACTAGCGGGGGGGCAGAGACCCAGTACTTC. The encoded protein is CASSTVGTSGGAETQYF.

The rearrangement links TRBV4-2 to TRBJ2-6; a weak D match, TRBD1 (7 bases). The CDR3 is 17 residues long. The germline V gene encodes CDR1 LGHNA and CDR2 YNFKEQ. The V and J ends lost 3 bases and 0 bases respectively, with 12 bases between them. Written as DNA, the CDR3 is TGTGCCAGCAGCCAGGCTCAGGGGGGCTCTGGGGCCAACGTCCTGACTTTC. This gives the protein CASSQAQGGSGANVLTF.

The chain is built from TRBV12-3 or TRBV12-4 and TRBJ1-1, with no clear D. Trimming shortened V by 5 bases and J by 7 bases, and 14 bases separated the two germline ends. The CDR3 totals 13 residues. The CDR3 is CASSPPPGIEAFF. DNA for the CDR3: TGTGCCAGCAGTCCCCCGCCGGGGATTGAAGCTTTCTTT.

The chain uses TRBV30 and TRBJ2-5; TRBD2 aligns across 9 bases. CDR3 length: 16 amino acids. Germline lookup yields CDR1 GTSNPN and CDR2 SVGIG (reference sequence). With 2 bases clipped from V and 4 bases from J, the junction kept 11 bases outside the gene matches. The CDR3 spells CAWSLGGSGGRETQYF. CDR3 DNA: TGTGCCTGGAGTCTCGGGGGTAGCGGGGGACGAGAGACCCAGTACTTC.

The chain's CDR3 is CSARPPSGGLAKNIQYF. The CDR3 DNA follows: TGCAGTGCTAGGCCCCCTAGCGGGGGACTAGCCAAAAACATTCAGTACTTC. V is TRBV20-1 and J is TRBJ2-4, with TRBD2 identical over 10 bases. Trimming removed 3 bases from V and 0 bases from J; junction bases left unmatched: 8. The CDR3 contains 17 residues. Germline CDR1 DFQATT, CDR2 SNEGSKA (reference sequence).

The chain recombines TRBV9 with TRBJ1-2; D possibly corresponds to TRBD1 (5 bases). In germline, CDR1 is SGDLS, CDR2 YYNGEE. This CDR3 is built from 13 residues. Trimming left V 0 bases short and J 4 bases short, with 7 bases between. The CDR3 DNA reads as TGTGCCAGCAGCGTAGAGGGACTCTATGGCTACACCTTC. This translates into CASSVEGLYGYTF.

To note about this clonotype: At one of its ends the junction is not consistent with the germline gene, which may arise from a read error. This chain uses TRBV25-1 with TRBJ2-3; unclear D gene. The CDR3 has 12 residues. Germline V lookup: CDR1 MGHDK, CDR2 SYGVNS. CDR3 nucleotides: TGTGCCGGCAGTGCGAACCGGTATACGCAGTATTTT. It codes for CAGSANRYTQYF.